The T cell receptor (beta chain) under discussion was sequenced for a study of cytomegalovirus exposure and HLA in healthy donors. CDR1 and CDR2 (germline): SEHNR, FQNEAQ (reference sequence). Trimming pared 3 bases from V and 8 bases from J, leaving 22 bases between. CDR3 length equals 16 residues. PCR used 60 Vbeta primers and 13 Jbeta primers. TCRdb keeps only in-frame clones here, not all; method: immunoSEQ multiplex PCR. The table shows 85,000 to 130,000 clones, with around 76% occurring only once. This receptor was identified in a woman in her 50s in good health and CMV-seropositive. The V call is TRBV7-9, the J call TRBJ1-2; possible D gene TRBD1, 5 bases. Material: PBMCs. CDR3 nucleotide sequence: TGTGCCAGCAGCTTTTGGGGGGGGGTCGCGTCACAGGGCTACACCTTC. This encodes CASSFWGGVASQGYTF.